Sequencing of this T cell receptor beta chain was carried out in a study of cytomegalovirus exposure and HLA in healthy donors listed by TCRdb under 2017. Concerning the study at large: A later analysis indicated that the 130 or so validation repertoires were generated on the platform also employed for the roughly 650 repertoires of the first cohort. The study was designed to test whether signatures of past pathogen exposure could be identified by cataloging public T cell receptors. Besides the first cohort of hundreds of subjects, a separate validation cohort made up of 120 or so different subjects was used. To predict cytomegalovirus infection status, the study combined high-throughput TCR immunosequencing, statistical association of individual TCRs with disease status, and machine learning.

Turning to this clone: Its antigen remains undetermined. Per-nucleotide qualities are absent, and no much larger clonotype sits a single base away.

CDR1 and CDR2 (SGHTA, FQGNSA) derive from the germline V gene. V lost 2 bases and J lost 3 bases, and the count of bases not matched to a germline gene is 10. Including the terminal cysteine and phenylalanine, the CDR3 comprises 17 residues. The kept DNA is CDR3 alone, 51 bases in frame from the first base. The donors belonged to the validation cohort of 120 subjects, which was separate from the roughly 700-subject first cohort. Library preparation employed the immunoSEQ multiplex PCR assay. The study's processing was this. A statistical classification framework was built for diagnosing cytomegalovirus status from the catalog of TCR beta chain sequences. The table was pulled from immuneACCESS by TCRdb, which kept in-frame rearrangements only. Such tables lose some clones; where checked, under half of the loss comes from unresolved V genes, and the rest has no known cause. V, J and clone size derive from that table, while D and trimming were established from the DNA sequence. This sample comprises 150,000 to 200,000 clones, about 89% of them detected only once. Clones ranked in the top ten supply 2% to 3% of the sample.

Results and caveats for the whole study, not just this receptor: Three of the identified cytomegalovirus-associated TCR beta chains were confirmed in vitro to be specific for cytomegalovirus antigens. It was suggested by the authors that the approach could potentially be generalized to other disease states and immunological phenotypes. A total of roughly 160 TCR beta chains were listed by the study as associated with cytomegalovirus. Subsequent analysis determined that TCRs grouped into clusters in the first cohort also showed a tendency toward co-occurrence across the 90 to 150 validation repertoires, and 94% of cluster scores exceeded 0. In both the original and validation cohorts, the classifier was reported to diagnose cytomegalovirus status with high specificity and sensitivity. Across donors, most TCR sequences were observed very rarely, whereas some public TCRs were present in many individuals. A later analysis lacked HLA typing for the validation cohort, so it scored co-occurrence in that cohort across all 110 or so repertoires.

Recombination linked TRBV7-2 to TRBJ1-1, and TRBD1 matches 9 of the central bases. The sequence was obtained from a man aged 18 to 29 in good health and CMV-seropositive. The sample comprised PBMCs. The nucleotides are TGTGCCAGCAGCTTATTGTGGGACAGGGAGGGGGACACTGAAGCTTTCTTT. Its protein is CASSLLWDREGDTEAFF.